The clone carrying this T cell receptor (beta chain) was counted only a few times. The sample comes from a study of cytotoxic CD8 clonotypes in ibrutinib-treated CLL. The protocol was immunoSEQ multiplex PCR, while the TCRdb copy is restricted to in-frame clones and leaves out a portion. Among roughly 200,000 clones listed, approximately 72% were seen once. Germline trimming cut 5 bases from V and 6 bases from J; bases unmatched to any gene: 8. This CDR3 spans 15 amino acids. The germline gives CDR1 MNHEY, CDR2 SVGAGI. The sequencing here drew on PBMCs, taken after 24 months of ibrutinib treatment. The TCR sequence derives from a human donor with chronic lymphocytic leukemia. V is TRBV6-5 and J is TRBJ1-4; 8 bases align to TRBD1. CDR3 sequence: CASSLGTGIDEKLFF. The CDR3 bases are TGTGCCAGCAGTCTAGGGACAGGTATTGATGAAAAACTGTTTTTT.